Below, 17 T cell receptor beta chains from the same sample are listed, as sequenced in a study of T cell responses to AZD1222 COVID-19 vaccine. TCRdb's table, derived via immunoSEQ multiplex PCR, lists solely in-frame clones and lacks some. The sample has 93,000 or so clones; around 91% are singletons. The specimen comprised peripheral blood, sampled on day 0 of AZD1222 vaccination. The receptor source for this set is an adult in good health.

The V call is TRBV28, the J call TRBJ1-4; D gene ambiguous. The germline V gene has CDR1 MDHEN and CDR2 SYDVKM. V lost 6 bases and J lost 5, with 16 bases in between. The CDR3 extends over 15 amino acids. CDR3 sequence reads: CASSFSVAQNEKLFF. The CDR3 region has the DNA TGTGCCAGCAGCTTTTCCGTAGCGCAAAATGAAAAACTGTTTTTT.

This clone was found a few times. The V and J genes are TRBV20-1 and TRBJ1-2, with D possibly matching TRBD1 (6 bases). Trimming removed 3 bases from V and 0 bases from J, with 11 bases in between. Germline-derived CDR1 and CDR2 are DFQATT and SNEGSKA (reference sequence). The CDR3 consists of 14 residues. CDR3 nucleotide sequence: TGCAGTGCTAGTTCAGGGGCCTCTAACTATGGCTACACCTTC. As protein: CSASSGASNYGYTF.

V is TRBV12-3 or TRBV12-4 and J is TRBJ2-7; D perhaps matches TRBD2 (5 bases). This CDR3 contains 12 residues. Trimming pared 5 bases from V and 6 bases from J, leaving 11 bases between. In DNA, the CDR3 is TGTGCCAGCAGTACCACGGGGAGCGAGCAGTACTTC. This encodes CASSTTGSEQYF.

This chain uses TRBV12-3 or TRBV12-4 with TRBJ1-4; no definite D call. Trimming took 5 bases from V and 8 from J, leaving 12 bases between them. The CDR3 totals 13 residues. The CDR3 loop reads CASSMRRGEKLFF. The CDR3 nucleotides are TGTGCCAGCAGTATGCGAAGAGGGGAAAAACTGTTTTTT.

The V gene is TRBV24-1, the J gene TRBJ2-7; TRBD2 agrees at 10 bases. CDR1 and CDR2 from the germline V gene are KGHDR and SFDVKD. V lost 6 bases, J lost 0 bases, and 4 bases stayed unmatched. CDR3 size: 15 residues. The CDR3 region has the DNA TGTGCCACCAGTCGTCTAGCGGGGGCCTCCTACGAGCAGTACTTC. Protein product: CATSRLAGASYEQYF.

This rearrangement joins TRBV5-6 to TRBJ1-1, with D uncertain. Germline loops: CDR1 SGHDT, CDR2 YYEEEE. There are 16 residues in the CDR3. V lost 0 bases, J lost 4 bases, and 16 bases lay in between. CDR3 amino acids: CASSLGGGRIGTEAFF. The DNA of the CDR3 is TGTGCCAGCAGCTTGGGAGGAGGACGGATAGGCACTGAAGCTTTCTTT. Supplemented by reference TRBV5-6 and TRBJ1-1, the full variable domain reads DAGVTQSPTHLIKTRGQQVTLRCSPKSGHDTVSWYQQALGQGPQFIFQYYEEEERQRGNFPDRFSGHQFPNYSSELNVNALLLGDSALYLCASSLGGGRIGTEAFFGQGTRLTVV.

This rearrangement joins TRBV2 to TRBJ1-1; D is uncertain. V gave up 9 bases and J gave up 1 base, with 15 bases separating them. This CDR3 is 14 amino acids long. Germline V gene sequence: CDR1 SNHLY, CDR2 FYNNEI. CDR3 nucleotide sequence: TGTGCCAGGAAAGGGTCCAACCCGAACACTGAAGCTTTCTTT. Residues: CARKGSNPNTEAFF.

The chain has TRBV6-1 and TRBJ1-1, with 7 bases that match TRBD1. Germline CDR1 and CDR2: MNHNS and SASEGT. The V segment lost 2 bases and the J segment 5 bases; nucleotides outside the gene matches: 2. The CDR3 covers 13 residues. CDR3 residues: CASSEYRGTEAFF. The DNA of the CDR3 is TGTGCCAGCAGTGAATACAGGGGTACTGAAGCTTTCTTT.

The V and J genes are TRBV4-2 and TRBJ2-3; 9 nucleotides agree with TRBD2. V shed 3 bases and J 7 bases; nucleotides not matched to a gene: 11. CDR1 and CDR2 (germline): LGHNA, YNFKEQ. This CDR3 spans 16 amino acids. CDR3 in amino acids: CASSHELSGGANTQYF. In DNA, the CDR3 is TGTGCCAGCAGCCACGAACTTAGCGGGGGTGCGAATACGCAGTATTTT.

This clone has more than one count but fewer than ten. J is TRBJ1-2 and V is TRBV29-1; perhaps TRBD1 as D (5 bases). There are 12 residues in the CDR3. V lost 4 bases and J 4 bases, leaving 10 bases between the germline ends. The germline V gene encodes CDR1 SQVTM and CDR2 ANQGSEA. CDR3 in DNA: TGCAGCGTTGGAGGGGTTAGCTATGGCTACACCTTC. Translated, it gives CSVGGVSYGYTF.

The chain is built from TRBV19 and TRBJ1-5; D gene ambiguous. Trimming removed 3 bases from V and 2 bases from J, with 11 bases in between. CDR3 length: 15 amino acids. Germline lookup yields CDR1 LNHDA and CDR2 SQIVND (reference sequence). This chain's CDR3 is CASSISDQGNQPQHF. In DNA form, the CDR3 reads TGTGCCAGTAGTATTTCCGACCAGGGCAATCAGCCCCAGCATTTT.

This sequence joins TRBV2 and TRBJ1-2, with unresolved D. Germline lookup yields CDR1 SNHLY and CDR2 FYNNEI. There are 12 residues in the CDR3. V gave up 3 bases and J gave up 6 bases, with 8 bases separating them. The CDR3 is CASSERSDGYTF. The CDR3 coding sequence is TGTGCCAGCAGTGAGAGGTCTGATGGCTACACCTTC. Full variable domain (rest looked up from reference TRBV2 and TRBJ1-2): EPEVTQTPSHQVTQMGQEVILRCVPISNHLYFYWYRQILGQKVEFLVSFYNNEISEKSEIFDDQFSVERPDGSNFTLKIRSTKLEDSAMYFCASSERSDGYTFGSGTRLTVV.

This chain uses TRBV6-2 or TRBV6-3 with TRBJ2-7; D is perhaps TRBD2 (6 bases). The V and J ends lost 5 bases and 0 bases respectively, with 14 bases between them. The CDR3 has 15 residues. Germline lookup yields CDR1 MNHEY and CDR2 SVGEGT. CDR3 DNA sequence: TGTGCCAGCAGTCGGGGTAGCGGATACTCCTACGAGCAGTACTTC. This translates into CASSRGSGYSYEQYF.

This sequence joins TRBV5-1 and TRBJ1-2; D is undetermined. The CDR3 loop spans 14 amino acids. The germline V gene has CDR1 SGHRS and CDR2 YFSETQ. Trimming took off 1 base at V and 5 bases at J, with 12 bases between the two ends. The CDR3 here is CASSLSVAGYGYTF. The CDR3 DNA sequence: TGCGCCAGCAGCTTGTCAGTGGCCGGGTATGGCTACACCTTC.

This chain links TRBV3-1 (or the pseudogene TRBV3-2) with TRBJ2-1; tentative D call: TRBD2 (5 bases). Germline V gives CDR1 LGHDT, CDR2 YNNKEL (reference sequence). The length of the CDR3 is 15 residues. Trimming stripped 1 base from V and 5 bases from J, with 12 bases between. The CDR3 region is CASSQGRLVNNEQFF. The CDR3 nucleotides read TGTGCCAGCAGCCAAGGGAGGCTAGTTAACAATGAGCAGTTCTTC.

J is TRBJ1-2 and V is TRBV28; possible D gene TRBD1, 5 bases. CDR1 is MDHEN, CDR2 SYDVKM, per germline. Trimming cost V 8 bases and J 4 bases, with 11 bases left between them. The length of the CDR3 is 12 residues. CDR3 loop: CASLTEPYGYTF. CDR3 nucleotide sequence: TGTGCCAGCTTGACAGAACCCTATGGCTACACCTTC.

This chain uses TRBV11-2 with TRBJ1-3; D call uncertain. V was shortened by 3 bases and J by 4 bases, with 7 bases between the two germline ends. The germline CDR1 and CDR2 sequences are SGHAT and FQNNGV. The CDR3 has 13 amino acids. CDR3: CASSFLFGNTIYF. For the CDR3, the DNA is TGTGCCAGCAGCTTTCTCTTCGGAAACACCATATATTTT.